Below, 24 T cell receptor beta chains from the same sample are listed, as sequenced in a study of blood T cell repertoires in COVID-19. TCRdb's copy holds only in-frame clones and misses some; the assay was immunoSEQ multiplex PCR. The table shows a few hundred thousand clones, with roughly 85% occurring only once. Specimen: PBMCs or T cells enriched from blood (not recorded which). Receptor source: a woman aged 25 to 45 who had recovered from COVID-19.

The chain employs TRBV15 and TRBJ1-1; the D gene is possibly TRBD1 (5 bases). CDR1 and CDR2 (germline): LNHNV, YYDKDF (reference sequence). The CDR3 runs to 14 residues. With 2 bases removed from V and 1 base from J, the gap between germline ends came to 8 bases. DNA of the CDR3: TGTGCCACCAGCAGATGGGGGGGGAACACTGAAGCTTTCTTT. Translating it yields CATSRWGGNTEAFF. Variable domain in full (rest from reference TRBV15 and TRBJ1-1): DAMVIQNPRYQVTQFGKPVTLSCSQTLNHNVMYWYQQKSSQAPKLLFHYYDKDFNNEADTPDNFQSRRPNTSFCFLDIRSPGLGDTAMYLCATSRWGGNTEAFFGQGTRLTVV.

The chain links TRBV6-5 to TRBJ2-7, with 10 bases fitting TRBD1. Germline V gene sequence: CDR1 MNHEY, CDR2 SVGAGI. Germline trimming cut 3 bases from V and 2 bases from J; bases unmatched to any gene: 4. The CDR3 length is 15 residues. DNA for the CDR3: TGTGCCAGCAGTTATAGAGGACAGGGGGCCTACGAGCAGTACTTC. Its translation is CASSYRGQGAYEQYF.

This chain links TRBV6-5 with TRBJ2-2; D might be TRBD2 (6 bases). V lost 5 bases to trimming and J lost 5 bases, with 15 bases between them. The CDR3 is made up of 15 amino acids. Germline CDR1 reads MNHEY; CDR2 reads SVGAGI. For the CDR3, the DNA is TGTGCCAGCAGTAAGGCGGGACTGATAACCGGGGAGCTGTTTTTT. This translates into CASSKAGLITGELFF.

The rearrangement links TRBV7-6 to TRBJ2-3, with a weak D call TRBD2 (6 bases). The CDR3 loop spans 15 amino acids. Germline CDR1 and CDR2: SGHVS and FNYEAQ. The V end was cut by 4 bases, the J end by 4 bases, with 15 bases between. The CDR3 bases are TGTGCCAGCAGCTCGACTAGTGGCTTGGCAGATACGCAGTATTTT. This encodes CASSSTSGLADTQYF.

The V and J genes are TRBV2 and TRBJ2-7, with TRBD1 as a possible D gene (6 bases). The ends were cut back, 7 bases at V and 5 bases at J, with 24 bases in the middle. CDR1 and CDR2 from the germline V gene are SNHLY and FYNNEI. This CDR3 is 16 amino acids long. CDR3 sequence (DNA): TGTGCCAGCACCCTAACCCGGTCCTCCGACAGGAACGAGCAGTACTTC. Protein sequence: CASTLTRSSDRNEQYF.

The chain links TRBV29-1 to TRBJ1-1; D is unresolved. Germline-derived CDR1 and CDR2 are SQVTM and ANQGSEA. The V end was cut by 4 bases, the J end by 1 base, with 10 bases between. The CDR3 totals 13 residues. The CDR3 bases are TGCAGCGTTGCGGCGGTGGGGAACACTGAAGCTTTCTTT. Its translation is CSVAAVGNTEAFF.

The J gene is TRBJ2-3, the V gene TRBV27; D remains unclear. V dropped 4 bases and J dropped 6 bases, with 5 bases sitting between them. This CDR3 is built from 11 residues. Germline-derived CDR1 and CDR2 are MNHEY and SMNVEV (reference sequence). CDR3: CASSSRDTQYF. As DNA, the CDR3 is TGTGCCAGCAGTTCTAGGGATACGCAGTATTTT.

The chain combines TRBV25-1 with TRBJ1-3, with 9 bases lining up with TRBD1. The CDR3 is 15 residues long. Germline V gene data show CDR1 as MGHDK and CDR2 as SYGVNS. V shed 4 bases and J 3 bases; nucleotides not matched to a gene: 4. The CDR3 DNA is TGTGCCAGCAGTGTACAGGGGGCGAATGGAAACACCATATATTTT. It codes for CASSVQGANGNTIYF.

The V and J genes are TRBV9 and TRBJ2-2, with a tentative D call TRBD2 (6 bases). The V end was cut by 6 bases, the J end by 4 bases, with 13 bases between. The CDR3 is 14 residues long. Per germline, CDR1 SGDLS and CDR2 YYNGEE. The CDR3 sequence: CASTSWDFTGELFF. The CDR3 DNA follows: TGTGCCAGCACCTCGTGGGACTTCACCGGGGAGCTGTTTTTT.

V and J are TRBV5-1 and TRBJ1-1; tentatively, D is TRBD1 (6 bases). Trimming pared 6 bases from V and 5 bases from J, leaving 8 bases between. CDR1 SGHRS and CDR2 YFSETQ come from the germline V gene. The CDR3 runs 11 residues. As DNA, the CDR3 is TGCGCCAGCAAGGGGGAAACTGAAGCTTTCTTT. Translating gives CASKGETEAFF. Looking up the rest from reference TRBV5-1 and TRBJ1-1 gives the full variable domain: KAGVTQTPRYLIKTRGQQVTLSCSPISGHRSVSWYQQTPGQGLQFLFEYFSETQRNKGNFPGRFSGRQFSNSRSEMNVSTLELGDSALYLCASKGETEAFFGQGTRLTVV.

This clone was counted between two and nine times. CDR3 sequence reads: CASNQGGSPLHF. CDR3 bases: TGTGCCAGTAACCAGGGCGGTTCACCCCTCCACTTT. The gene calls are TRBV19 and TRBJ1-6; TRBD1 might be the D (5 bases). The CDR3 is made up of 12 amino acids. Germline-derived CDR1 and CDR2 are LNHDA and SQIVND (reference sequence). The V end was cut by 7 bases, the J end by 9 bases, with 10 bases between.

In its sample, this clone was seen once. The sample carries other DNA sequences with the same CDR3. The V call is TRBV27, the J call TRBJ1-1, with no clear D. The CDR3 is 12 amino acids. The germline V and J ends were trimmed by 4 bases and 3 bases, with 6 bases remaining between them. Germline V gene lookup returns CDR1 MNHEY and CDR2 SMNVEV (reference sequence). The DNA of the CDR3 is TGTGCCAGCAGTTCAGGATACACTGAAGCTTTCTTT. Residues: CASSSGYTEAFF.

This clone has just a few counts. The V and J genes are TRBV7-2 and TRBJ2-3; 10 bases are shared with TRBD2. Losses at the gene ends were 5 bases for V and 1 base for J; bases not matched to a gene: 3. Germline V CDR1 and CDR2: SGHTA, FQGNSA. The CDR3 extends over 15 amino acids. CDR3 residues: CASSKRGGGTDTQYF. CDR3 nucleotide sequence: TGTGCCAGCAGCAAGCGGGGGGGCGGCACAGATACGCAGTATTTT.

This chain connects TRBV19 to TRBJ1-5, with 8 bases that match TRBD1. V dropped 6 bases and J dropped 1; count of bases not matched to a gene: 8. The CDR3 has 16 residues. Germline V CDR1 and CDR2: LNHDA, SQIVND (reference sequence). DNA for the CDR3: TGTGCCAGTAGCGACAGGGGAGGCAGCAGCAATCAGCCCCAGCATTTT. Protein: CASSDRGGSSNQPQHF.

V is TRBV30 and J is TRBJ1-1; the D is unclear. The germline V gene encodes CDR1 GTSNPN and CDR2 SVGIG (reference sequence). CDR3 length equals 13 residues. V was shortened by 4 bases and J by 0 bases, with 9 bases between the two germline ends. CDR3 in DNA: TGTGCCTGGAAGCAGACTATGAACACTGAAGCTTTCTTT. Encoded protein: CAWKQTMNTEAFF. The full variable domain, its missing parts supplied by reference TRBV30 and TRBJ1-1, is SQTIHQWPATLVQPVGSPLSLECTVEGTSNPNLYWYRQAAGRGLQLLFYSVGIGQISSEVPQNLSASRPQDRQFILSSKKLLLSDSGFYLCAWKQTMNTEAFFGQGTRLTVV.

This clone came up once. This sequence joins TRBV18 and TRBJ2-1, with D maybe TRBD2 (6 bases). CDR3 size: 17 residues. V lost 6 bases to trimming and J lost 0 bases, with 18 bases between them. The V gene's germline CDR1 is KGHSH and CDR2 LQKENI. The CDR3 protein is CASSRLSSETSYNEQFF. The CDR3 nucleotides are TGTGCCAGCTCTCGACTCTCTAGCGAAACCTCCTACAATGAGCAGTTCTTC.

A few counts support this clone. This chain connects TRBV28 to TRBJ2-7; D remains unclear. V dropped 3 bases and J dropped 2 bases, with 14 bases sitting between them. Germline assignment: CDR1 MDHEN and CDR2 SYDVKM. CDR3 length: 15 amino acids. The CDR3 bases are TGTGCCAGCAGTTTTCTCAAACGACTCACCTACGAGCAGTACTTC. Amino acid sequence: CASSFLKRLTYEQYF. Complete variable domain (other parts from reference TRBV28 and TRBJ2-7): DVKVTQSSRYLVKRTGEKVFLECVQDMDHENMFWYRQDPGLGLRLIYFSYDVKMKEKGDIPEGYSVSREKKERFSLILESASTNQTSMYLCASSFLKRLTYEQYFGPGTRLTVT.

V gene TRBV11-2 combines with J gene TRBJ1-2, with D unclear. The CDR3 extends over 15 amino acids. Per the germline V gene, CDR1 is SGHAT and CDR2 is FQNNGV. V was pared by 5 bases and J by 8 bases, with 21 bases between. The CDR3 nucleotides read TGTGCCAGCAGCCTGGATGGCGGTGGAGCACGAGGCTACACCTTC. Its translation: CASSLDGGGARGYTF.

This clone was picked up a small number of times. This chain connects TRBV5-8 to TRBJ1-5; D perhaps matches TRBD1 (6 bases). The germline V gene encodes CDR1 SGHTS and CDR2 YDEGEE. This CDR3 spans 16 amino acids. Between the trimmed V and J ends, which lost 5 bases and 0 bases, there was a span of 15 bases. CDR3 protein: CASSSGQKNSNQPQHF. The CDR3 DNA sequence: TGTGCCAGCAGTTCTGGACAGAAAAATAGCAATCAGCCCCAGCATTTT.

This clone is a singleton in its sample. This chain joins TRBV28 and TRBJ2-7; a possible D gene is TRBD1 (5 bases). The CDR3 extends over 17 amino acids. CDR1 and CDR2 from the germline V gene are MDHEN and SYDVKM. The V and J ends lost 6 bases and 3 bases respectively, with 24 bases between them. CDR3: CASSPIAGKSPFYEQYF. The CDR3 DNA reads as TGTGCCAGCAGCCCGATAGCAGGGAAAAGTCCCTTCTACGAGCAGTACTTC. Full variable domain (missing parts from reference TRBV28 and TRBJ2-7): DVKVTQSSRYLVKRTGEKVFLECVQDMDHENMFWYRQDPGLGLRLIYFSYDVKMKEKGDIPEGYSVSREKKERFSLILESASTNQTSMYLCASSPIAGKSPFYEQYFGPGTRLTVT.

The chain recombines TRBV9 with TRBJ2-3; maybe TRBD2 (6 bases). In germline, CDR1 is SGDLS, CDR2 YYNGEE. CDR3 length equals 13 residues. V was trimmed by 4 bases and J by 4 bases, leaving 10 bases between them. The CDR3 DNA reads TGTGCCAGCAGCACCCGACTAGCAGATACGCAGTATTTT. It specifies CASSTRLADTQYF.

The chain joins TRBV19 to TRBJ1-3; possibly TRBD1 for D (6 bases). The CDR3 has 16 residues. V lost 6 bases, J lost 4 bases, and 19 bases lay in between. The germline CDR1 and CDR2 sequences are LNHDA and SQIVND (reference sequence). The CDR3 DNA is TGTGCCAGTAGCAAAACCTCCAGGGGCGCCGGAAACACCATATATTTT. Translating gives CASSKTSRGAGNTIYF.

V is TRBV5-1 and J is TRBJ1-5; D unresolved. This CDR3 has 13 amino acids. Germline CDR1 reads SGHRS; CDR2 reads YFSETQ. With 0 bases removed from V and 5 bases from J, the gap between germline ends came to 6 bases. In DNA, the CDR3 is TGCGCCAGCAGCTTGGCCGGGGATCAGCCCCAGCATTTT. This translates into CASSLAGDQPQHF.

This rearrangement joins TRBV3-1 (or the pseudogene TRBV3-2) to TRBJ1-6; no reliable D call. The CDR3 extends over 15 amino acids. CDR1 is LGHDT and CDR2 is YNNKEL in the germline V gene (reference sequence). Trimming cost V 4 bases and J 7 bases, with 14 bases left between them. CDR3 region: CASSRQRLANSPLHF. CDR3 nucleotide sequence: TGTGCCAGCAGCCGCCAACGGTTAGCGAATTCACCCCTCCACTTT.